This TCR beta chain was observed in a study of blood T cell repertoires in COVID-19. The wider study: Material from acute and convalescent COVID-19 was sourced from the United States, Italy and Spain. PBMCs, B-cell-depleted T cells, or T cells provided the cDNA or gDNA that made up the material.

Method: immunoSEQ multiplex PCR; TCRdb's copy keeps in-frame clones and lacks some. The data contain 100,000 to 150,000 clones, less than 90% of them seen just once; the ten biggest clones take up approximately 1.5%. The CDR3 spans 15 residues. V was clipped by 6 bases and J by 6 bases; unmatched bases: 10. Germline V lookup: CDR1 SGHNT, CDR2 YYREEE (reference sequence). This clone was seen once. The chain employs TRBV5-4 and TRBJ2-1; 9 nucleotides align to TRBD2. This sequence was found in a man aged 55 to 70 with acute or convalescent COVID-19. The sequenced material came from peripheral blood. The CDR3 region is CASTSGAGGTNEQFF. The CDR3 DNA follows: TGTGCCAGCACCTCAGGGGCGGGAGGGACCAATGAGCAGTTCTTC. The complete variable domain, with remaining parts taken from reference TRBV5-4 and TRBJ2-1, reads ETGVTQSPTHLIKTRGQQVTLRCSSQSGHNTVSWYQQALGQGPQFIFQYYREEENGRGNFPPRFSGLQFPNYSSELNVNALELDDSALYLCASTSGAGGTNEQFFGPGTRLTVL.